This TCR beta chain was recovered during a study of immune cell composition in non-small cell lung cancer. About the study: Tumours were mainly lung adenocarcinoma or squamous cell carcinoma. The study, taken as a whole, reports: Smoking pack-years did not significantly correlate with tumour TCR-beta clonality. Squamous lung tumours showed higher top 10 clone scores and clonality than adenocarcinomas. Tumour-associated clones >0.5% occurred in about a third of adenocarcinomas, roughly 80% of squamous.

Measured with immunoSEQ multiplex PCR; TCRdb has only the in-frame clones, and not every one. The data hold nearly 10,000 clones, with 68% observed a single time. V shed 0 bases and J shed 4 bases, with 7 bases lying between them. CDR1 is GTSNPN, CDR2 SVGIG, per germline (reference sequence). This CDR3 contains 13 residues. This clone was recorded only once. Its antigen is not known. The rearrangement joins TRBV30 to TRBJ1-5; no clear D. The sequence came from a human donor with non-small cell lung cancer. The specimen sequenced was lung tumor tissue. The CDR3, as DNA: TGTGCCTGGAGTGTTGGGTTGAATCAGCCCCAGCATTTT. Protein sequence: CAWSVGLNQPQHF.